This T cell receptor (beta chain) was found in a study of post-analysis software for immune sequencing data. Study-wide context: The disease courses spanned relapsing-remitting, secondary progressive and progressive-relapsing forms of multiple sclerosis.

This clonotype showed up just a few times. The TCR beta cDNA libraries carried unique molecular identifiers. From around 0.96 to 9.9 million T cells, 450,000 to 550,000 cDNA molecules were obtained. TCRdb redid the calling of the PCR reads with MiXCR, one entry per CDR3 protein. The data contain more than 450,000 distinct CDR3 sequences, less than 40% of them seen just once; the ten biggest clones take up 4.5% to 7.5%. This receptor was identified in a girl aged 2 to 17 with multiple sclerosis. The sample taken for sequencing was blood.

Written as DNA, the CDR3 is TGTGCCAGTAGTTTCCGGACAGTGAACACTGAAGCTTTCTTT. Translating it yields CASSFRTVNTEAFF. The genes are TRBV19 and TRBJ1-1, with D perhaps TRBD1 (6 bases). The CDR3 has 14 residues. CDR1 LNHDA and CDR2 SQIVND come from the germline V gene (reference sequence). V was clipped by 5 bases and J by 0 bases, with 10 bases between them.